The TCR beta chain under discussion was sequenced for a study of blood T cell repertoires in COVID-19. On the study more broadly: PBMCs, B-cell-depleted T cells, or T cells provided the cDNA or gDNA that made up the material.

Sequencing used immunoSEQ multiplex PCR; TCRdb keeps in-frame clones, though not all of them. The table lists fewer than 300,000 clones, approximately 77% of them singletons. This CDR3 contains 13 residues. V was trimmed by 4 bases and J by 1 base, leaving 5 bases between them. CDR1 and CDR2 (germline): SNHLY, FYNNEI. The receptor was derived from a woman aged 18-29 years with acute or convalescent COVID-19. The chain couples TRBV2 to TRBJ1-5; D gene ambiguous. Sequenced input: peripheral blood. The CDR3 region is CASSAMSNQPQHF. The CDR3 coding sequence is TGTGCCAGCAGTGCAATGAGCAATCAGCCCCAGCATTTT.